One and the same sample provided the 19 T cell receptor beta chains below, sequenced in a study of blood T cell repertoires in COVID-19. Assay used: immunoSEQ multiplex PCR; TCRdb lists only in-frame clones, some missing. The sample yields about 190,000 clones, approximately 80% seen once. The sequencing sample was made of peripheral blood. Source of these receptors: a woman between 45 and 60 years old with acute or convalescent COVID-19.

V usage is TRBV5-4 and J usage is TRBJ2-7; tentative D call: TRBD1 (6 bases). Trimming stripped 3 bases from V and 0 bases from J, with 13 bases between. This CDR3 has 15 amino acids. CDR1 is SGHNT and CDR2 is YYREEE in the germline V gene (reference sequence). The CDR3: CASSSGPDSSYEQYF. Written as DNA, the CDR3 is TGTGCCAGCAGCTCGGGGCCGGACAGCTCCTACGAGCAGTACTTC.

This chain joins TRBV27 and TRBJ2-1; D might be TRBD1 (5 bases). Between the trimmed V and J ends, which lost 5 bases and 7 bases, there was a span of 9 bases. CDR1 and CDR2 from the germline V gene are MNHEY and SMNVEV (reference sequence). This CDR3 is built from 12 residues. The CDR3 loop reads CASSTPGNEQFF. CDR3 in DNA: TGTGCCAGCAGTACCCCAGGGAATGAGCAGTTCTTC.

The chain recombines TRBV3-1 (or the pseudogene TRBV3-2) with TRBJ1-5, with 10 bases aligning to TRBD1. The germline CDR1 and CDR2 sequences are LGHDT and YNNKEL (reference sequence). V trimming: 3 bases; J trimming: 2 bases; junction bases outside the gene matches: 10. The CDR3 sequence is 18 residues long. CDR3 loop: CASSQDPWTGGGNQPQHF. The CDR3 DNA reads TGTGCCAGCAGCCAGGACCCGTGGACAGGGGGAGGCAATCAGCCCCAGCATTTT.

A single count supports this clone. The chain links TRBV2 to TRBJ2-7; TRBD2 matches at 8 bases. The germline V gene encodes CDR1 SNHLY and CDR2 FYNNEI. This CDR3 region has 12 residues. V was clipped by 8 bases and J by 3 bases; unmatched bases: 3. CDR3 region: CASRAGGYEQYF. The CDR3 nucleotides read TGTGCCAGCCGGGCGGGGGGCTACGAGCAGTACTTC.

The rearrangement links TRBV6-5 to TRBJ2-2, with D hard to call. Germline V gene sequence: CDR1 MNHEY, CDR2 SVGAGI. The CDR3 is 14 residues long. The germline V and J ends were trimmed by 8 bases and 0 bases, with 10 bases remaining between them. CDR3 DNA sequence: TGTGCCAGCCTACGGTCGCCGAACACCGGGGAGCTGTTTTTT. Amino acid sequence: CASLRSPNTGELFF.

The chain carries TRBV10-2 and TRBJ1-2; D remains ambiguous. The germline V gene has CDR1 WSHSY and CDR2 SAAADI. Trimming removed 7 bases from V and 1 base from J, with 10 bases in between. The CDR3 has 13 residues. This chain's CDR3 is CASTGNLNYGYTF. DNA for the CDR3: TGCGCCAGCACGGGGAATCTTAACTATGGCTACACCTTC.

The V gene is TRBV2, the J gene TRBJ1-2; TRBD1 agrees at 7 bases. V dropped 7 bases and J dropped 4; count of bases not matched to a gene: 6. Germline V gene lookup returns CDR1 SNHLY and CDR2 FYNNEI. The CDR3 runs 13 residues. CDR3 coding DNA: TGTGCCAGCAAACCAGGGGGTTTCTATGGCTACACCTTC. It specifies CASKPGGFYGYTF.

The V gene is TRBV18, the J gene TRBJ2-7, with TRBD2 matching over 7 bases. Germline-derived CDR1 and CDR2 are KGHSH and LQKENI. V lost 4 bases and J lost 4; bases outside the gene matches: 7. This CDR3 region has 14 residues. Written as DNA, the CDR3 is TGTGCCAGCTCACTTCAGGGTAGCGGGTACGAGCAGTACTTC. Protein sequence: CASSLQGSGYEQYF. Filled out from reference TRBV18 and TRBJ2-7, the complete variable domain reads NAGVMQNPRHLVRRRGQEARLRCSPMKGHSHVYWYRQLPEEGLKFMVYLQKENIIDESGMPKERFSAEFPKEGPSILRIQQVVRGDSAAYFCASSLQGSGYEQYFGPGTRLTVT.

The chain joins TRBV10-3 to TRBJ1-1; TRBD1 matches 8 bases. The germline gives CDR1 ENHRY, CDR2 SYGVKD. Trimming took 4 bases from V and 7 from J; bases not matched to a gene: 5. This CDR3 spans 13 amino acids. The CDR3, as DNA: TGTGCCATCAGTGCGACAGGGGTCGGTGAAGCTTTCTTT. It specifies CAISATGVGEAFF.

The V and J genes are TRBV12-3 or TRBV12-4 and TRBJ1-1; D not resolved. CDR3 length: 12 residues. Deletions cut 7 bases from V and 0 bases from J, with 6 bases between. The DNA of the CDR3 is TGTGCCAGCACTAGTATGAACACTGAAGCTTTCTTT. Translation: CASTSMNTEAFF.

The chain is built from TRBV6-5 and TRBJ2-7; no clear D gene. V was cut by 5 bases and J by 5 bases, with 16 bases left in between. Looked up from germline, CDR1 is MNHEY and CDR2 is SVGAGI. The CDR3 spans 14 residues. This CDR3 reads CASSPPGSVDEQYF. The CDR3 DNA is TGTGCCAGCAGTCCCCCGGGTTCTGTCGACGAGCAGTACTTC.

The V and J genes are TRBV6-6 and TRBJ1-4, with 7 bases fitting TRBD1. From germline, CDR1 is MNHNY and CDR2 SVGAGI (reference sequence). V dropped 6 bases and J dropped 1; count of bases not matched to a gene: 5. The CDR3 totals 15 residues. The CDR3 reads CASRRSGGTNEKLFF. The CDR3 bases are TGTGCCAGCAGGCGTTCAGGGGGAACTAATGAAAAACTGTTTTTT.

This rearrangement joins TRBV6-5 to TRBJ2-7; TRBD2 matches at 7 bases. Germline trimming cut 4 bases from V and 2 bases from J; bases unmatched to any gene: 5. Germline CDR1 is MNHEY and CDR2 is SVGAGI. CDR3 length: 14 residues. Here the CDR3 reads CASSSPLAAYEQYF. The DNA of the CDR3 is TGTGCCAGCAGTTCCCCTCTAGCGGCCTACGAGCAGTACTTC.

This clone turned up a few times. V gene TRBV10-3 combines with J gene TRBJ2-7, with 10 bases matching TRBD1. The V segment lost 4 bases and the J segment 2 bases; nucleotides outside the gene matches: 2. In germline, CDR1 is ENHRY, CDR2 SYGVKD. The CDR3 is 14 amino acids. CDR3 amino acids: CAISAGTGAYEQYF. CDR3 sequence (DNA): TGTGCCATCAGTGCGGGGACAGGGGCCTACGAGCAGTACTTC.

The gene calls are TRBV3-1 (or the pseudogene TRBV3-2) and TRBJ2-4, with 10 positions matching TRBD1. CDR1 is LGHDT, CDR2 YNNKEL, per germline (reference sequence). V lost 3 bases to trimming and J lost 1 base; unmatched junction nucleotides: 6. The CDR3 extends over 17 amino acids. The CDR3 nucleotides are TGTGCCAGCAGCCATACCCCGGGACAGGGGGCCAAAAACATTCAGTACTTC. It translates to CASSHTPGQGAKNIQYF.

CDR3 nucleotide sequence: TGTGCCTGGAGCGGACAGGGAGGGAGCAATCAGCCCCAGCATTTT. This translates into CAWSGQGGSNQPQHF. V is TRBV30 and J is TRBJ1-5; 8 bases fit TRBD1. V lost 3 bases, J lost 1 base, and 5 bases stayed unmatched. The CDR3 loop spans 15 amino acids. Germline CDR1 and CDR2: GTSNPN and SVGIG (reference sequence).

This chain uses TRBV7-9 with TRBJ2-5; 12 bases are shared with TRBD2. The trim removed 4 bases at V and 2 bases at J, leaving 8 bases unmatched. In germline, CDR1 is SEHNR, CDR2 FQNEAQ (reference sequence). The CDR3 has 17 amino acids. CDR3 bases: TGTGCCAGCAGCTACCCCCGGACTAGCGGGAAGCAAGAGACCCAGTACTTC. The encoded protein is CASSYPRTSGKQETQYF.

The chain recombines TRBV11-2 with TRBJ2-3; 8 nucleotides match TRBD2. J was trimmed by 4 bases and V by 4 bases; bases with no gene match: 13. The CDR3 length is 17 residues. CDR1 and CDR2 (germline): SGHAT, FQNNGV. CDR3 nucleotides: TGTGCCAGCAGCTCGACAAAGGGACTAGTTAGCGCAGATACGCAGTATTTT. Its translation: CASSSTKGLVSADTQYF.

The genes are TRBV10-3 and TRBJ2-1, with 8 bases lining up with TRBD2. The J segment lost 4 bases and the V segment lost 4 bases, leaving 12 bases of the junction unmatched. Germline lookup yields CDR1 ENHRY and CDR2 SYGVKD. There are 17 residues in the CDR3. CDR3: CAISGLAQGGRYNEQFF. CDR3 nucleotide sequence: TGTGCCATCAGTGGACTAGCGCAGGGAGGTCGTTACAATGAGCAGTTCTTC.